This T cell receptor (beta chain) emerged from a study of T cells in Graves' hyperthyroidism and ophthalmopathy (dated by TCRdb to the late 2010s). As for the study more broadly: Peripheral blood samples were taken at initial diagnosis, before any treatment was given. The roughly 100 discovery patients were randomly divided into training and test sets at a 7:3 ratio. Prospective prediction of ophthalmopathy was tested in an independent validation cohort of 18 to 20 hyperthyroidism patients and some 17 patients who later progressed to ophthalmopathy. TCR V-J signatures able to tell the groups apart were searched for in a discovery cohort of 100 patients, of whom 43 had Graves' ophthalmopathy and 57 had stable Graves' hyperthyroidism. After sampling, hyperthyroidism patients received methimazole starting at 30 mg daily, and ophthalmopathy patients received high-dose intravenous methylprednisolone. In addition, the study compared T-cell repertoires in thyroid tissue and in blood from five or six Graves' hyperthyroidism patients. TCR Vbeta CDR3 sequencing of 140 or so peripheral blood samples (43 ophthalmopathy, 75 hyperthyroidism and some 17 progressor patients) is reported in the paper. The paper's findings and limits, for the study overall: Most expanded thyroid clonotypes (frequency above 0.001) were also found in blood, which suggests that blood repertoires may mirror thyroid immune responses. A 13 V-J signature model separated ophthalmopathy from stable hyperthyroidism, with around 90% sensitivity and 81.08% specificity in cross-validation and 80%/75% in testing. In validation, progression to ophthalmopathy was predicted by the model with more than 65% sensitivity and nearly 75% specificity, a median of approximately 6.5 months before onset. No statistical method was used to set the sample size in advance, and investigators knew the group allocation.

A patient counted as having stable Graves' hyperthyroidism if no progression to ophthalmopathy occurred over 18 months of follow-up. Hyperthyroidism patients were newly diagnosed, with disease duration under 2 months, and aged 18 to 65 years. Any patient with an uncontrolled infection, another autoimmune disease, pregnancy or lactation was excluded. Diagnoses were based on clinical symptoms, serum thyroxine and TRAb, thyroid ultrasound and orbital computed tomography. PBMCs were separated from approximately 10 ml of fresh peripheral blood using Ficoll-Paque density gradient centrifugation. Total RNA was extracted with Trizol reagent, and quality was checked on an Agilent 2100 Bioanalyzer. This clonotype was seen ten or more times. What this receptor recognizes is not known. The input lacks base qualities; no much larger clone sits a single base away. CDR1 and CDR2 are drawn from the germline V gene (reference sequence): LNHDA, SQIVND. Inclusive of the bounding cysteine and phenylalanine, the CDR3 is 13 residues long. Kept here is only the CDR3 DNA, which spans 39 bases and is read in frame from base 1. The V end loses 1 base and the J end loses 0 bases, and a stretch of 4 bases separates them.

TCR beta CDR3 regions were amplified from RNA transcripts. A first-round RT-PCR of the TCR CDR3 used the HTBI primer set with the Qiagen OneStep RT-PCR kit. Libraries were constructed in a second round of multiplex PCR, after which size selection and purification were performed. Paired-end sequencing of the libraries was performed with 100 bp reads on an Illumina HiSeq2000. The authors' pipeline ran thus. SOAPnuke was used to process the raw data, throwing out any read that contained adapters or uncalled bases, had a mean Phred below 15, or lacked an exact constant-primer or identifier match. High-quality paired reads were merged using COPE v1.2.5, and each unique nucleotide sequence was defined as a clonotype. Clonotypes were aligned to IMGT TRBV, TRBD and TRBJ reference segments using MiTCR v1.1. Analysis was restricted to V-J combinations with a frequency above 0.0001, which covered about 99% of repertoires. The TCS score was defined as the ratio of F50 (clonal expansion) to E x V (chaos), calculated using BLOSUM62-based TCRdist between CDR3 peptides within each V-J. Welch's t-statistics and random forest reduced 500 to 550 V-J features to 10 to 15, which were used in a naive Bayes classifier (R e1071). The similarity between thyroid and blood repertoires was quantified using the Morisita-Horn index. In TCRdb, the public reads were trimmed at Q25 with fastp and aligned with MiXCR, with productive beta chains retained. Duplicate CDR3 protein sequences are folded into a single record with the most common DNA and genes. TCRdb's processing, not the study's, gives the V and J calls here. The sample records hundreds of thousands of distinct CDR3 sequences, 38% of which are singletons. About 9% of the sample is taken by the ten largest.

This receptor chain uses TRBV19 and TRBJ2-7; the D segment cannot be called with confidence. The receptor's source is a man aged 18 to 35 with Graves' hyperthyroidism. Sequenced: blood. Read as DNA, the sequence is TGTGCCAGTAGTATAGCCGACTCCTACGAGCAGTACTTC. Its protein reads: CASSIADSYEQYF.